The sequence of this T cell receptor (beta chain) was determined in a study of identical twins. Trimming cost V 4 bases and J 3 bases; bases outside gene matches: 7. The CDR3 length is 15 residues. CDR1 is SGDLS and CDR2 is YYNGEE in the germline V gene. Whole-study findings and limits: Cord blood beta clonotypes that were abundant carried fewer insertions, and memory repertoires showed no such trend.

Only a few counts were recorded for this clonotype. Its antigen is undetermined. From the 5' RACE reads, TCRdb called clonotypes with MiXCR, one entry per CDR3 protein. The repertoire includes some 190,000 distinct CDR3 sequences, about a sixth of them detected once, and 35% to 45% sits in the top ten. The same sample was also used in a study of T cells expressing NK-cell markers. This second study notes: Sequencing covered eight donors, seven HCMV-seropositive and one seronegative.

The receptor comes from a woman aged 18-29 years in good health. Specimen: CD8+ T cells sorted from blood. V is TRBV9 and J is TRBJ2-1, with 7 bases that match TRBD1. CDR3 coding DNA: TGTGCCAGCAGCACCGTGACAGGGCTCTACAATGAGCAGTTCTTC. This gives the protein CASSTVTGLYNEQFF.